The sequence of this TCR beta chain was determined in a study of T cell responses to AZD1222 COVID-19 vaccine. In germline, CDR1 is SGHRS, CDR2 YFSETQ. Losses at the gene ends were 4 bases for V and 0 bases for J; bases not matched to a gene: 12. The CDR3 sequence is 19 residues long. Profiled with immunoSEQ multiplex PCR; TCRdb holds only in-frame clones, not every one. The sample holds some 25,000 clones, about 88% seen once. This clone was counted a single time. The source of this sequence is an adult who received the AZD1222 COVID-19 vaccine. V gene TRBV5-1 combines with J gene TRBJ2-1, with 11 bases identical to TRBD1. The starting material was peripheral blood, obtained 28 days after the second AZD1222 dose. The CDR3 loop is CASSLGTGGSMSSYNEQFF. DNA for the CDR3: TGCGCCAGCAGCCTGGGGACAGGGGGTTCTATGAGCTCCTACAATGAGCAGTTCTTC.